Presented here are 27 T cell receptor beta chains from one specimen sequenced in a study of T cell responses to AZD1222 COVID-19 vaccine. Profiled with immunoSEQ multiplex PCR; TCRdb holds only in-frame clones, not every one. This table has around 99,000 clones, about nine tenths appearing once. The source material was peripheral blood, sampled on day 0 of AZD1222 vaccination. The receptors derive from an adult in good health.

The gene calls are TRBV5-1 and TRBJ2-3; D might be TRBD2 (5 bases). CDR1 is SGHRS, CDR2 YFSETQ, per germline. The CDR3 runs to 17 residues. V lost 0 bases, J lost 1 base, and 15 bases lay in between. The CDR3 DNA follows: TGCGCCAGCAGCTTGGGCACCGGAGTCGGGGGCACAGATACGCAGTATTTT. It is translated as CASSLGTGVGGTDTQYF.

V gene TRBV5-1 combines with J gene TRBJ2-1, with 9 positions matching TRBD1. This CDR3 is 17 amino acids long. Germline CDR1 reads SGHRS; CDR2 reads YFSETQ. The V and J ends lost 3 bases and 8 bases, in that order; junction bases with no gene match: 15. DNA for the CDR3: TGCGCCAGCAGCTGGGGGGGACAGGGCCAGTCATTCGATGAGCAGTTCTTC. Protein sequence: CASSWGGQGQSFDEQFF.

This clone was recorded only once. The chain combines TRBV7-9 with TRBJ2-1; D may be TRBD1 (6 bases). Trimming removed 8 bases from V and 2 bases from J, with 19 bases in between. This CDR3 is 16 amino acids long. Germline V CDR1 and CDR2: SEHNR, FQNEAQ (reference sequence). This chain's CDR3 is CASHRTTGTTYNEQFF. Here the CDR3 DNA reads TGTGCCAGCCATAGGACAACCGGGACAACCTACAATGAGCAGTTCTTC. The variable domain in full, with the rest retrieved from reference TRBV7-9 and TRBJ2-1, is DTGVSQNPRHKITKRGQNVTFRCDPISEHNRLYWYRQTLGQGPEFLTYFQNEAQLEKSRLLSDRFSAERPKGSFSTLEIQRTEQGDSAMYLCASHRTTGTTYNEQFFGPGTRLTVL.

This clone appeared a single time. The chain couples TRBV12-5 to TRBJ1-1; D is unresolved. Germline V gives CDR1 LGHNT, CDR2 FRNRAP. With 3 bases removed from V and 0 bases from J, the gap between germline ends came to 5 bases. The CDR3 sequence is 13 residues long. The CDR3 bases are TGTGCTAGTGGTTTCCCTCTGAACACTGAAGCTTTCTTT. Amino acid sequence: CASGFPLNTEAFF.

The chain joins TRBV2 to TRBJ1-2, with a weak D call TRBD1 (5 bases). Per germline, CDR1 SNHLY and CDR2 FYNNEI. V was pared by 6 bases and J by 1 base, with 9 bases between. This CDR3 has 13 amino acids. DNA for the CDR3: TGTGCCAGCAGCCGACAGTTTAACTATGGCTACACCTTC. Translated, it gives CASSRQFNYGYTF.

The genes are TRBV6-5 and TRBJ1-1, with a possible D match to TRBD1 (6 bases). The CDR3 totals 15 residues. Germline CDR1 reads MNHEY; CDR2 reads SVGAGI. Between the trimmed V and J ends, which lost 2 bases and 6 bases, there was a span of 16 bases. CDR3 in amino acids: CASSYAGTTSAEAFF. CDR3 coding DNA: TGTGCCAGCAGTTACGCCGGGACAACAAGCGCTGAAGCTTTCTTT.

This chain connects TRBV6-6 to TRBJ1-1; D gene uncertain. There are 12 residues in the CDR3. Trimming shortened V by 5 bases and J by 2 bases, and 6 bases separated the two germline ends. Looked up from germline, CDR1 is MNHNY and CDR2 is SVGAGI (reference sequence). In DNA form, the CDR3 reads TGTGCCAGCAGTGGATATAACACTGAAGCTTTCTTT. Amino acids: CASSGYNTEAFF.

J is TRBJ1-1 and V is TRBV13; 10 positions match TRBD1. Germline values: CDR1 PRHDT, CDR2 FYEKMQ (reference sequence). Trimming cost V 4 bases and J 4 bases; bases outside gene matches: 6. CDR3 length: 15 residues. The DNA for the CDR3 is TGTGCCAGCAGCTCCGACCGGACAGGGGGCACTGAAGCTTTCTTT. Its translation is CASSSDRTGGTEAFF.

The rearrangement joins TRBV20-1 to TRBJ1-1; TRBD1 agrees at 10 bases. CDR1 DFQATT and CDR2 SNEGSKA come from the germline V gene (reference sequence). V lost 4 bases, J lost 5 bases, and 4 bases stayed unmatched. There are 13 residues in the CDR3. The CDR3 spells CSANDRGPTEAFF. As DNA, the CDR3 is TGCAGTGCTAATGACAGGGGGCCTACTGAAGCTTTCTTT.

The rearrangement uses TRBV6-2 or TRBV6-3 and TRBJ1-5; D is unresolved. V dropped 4 bases and J dropped 3 bases, with 10 bases sitting between them. CDR1 is MNHEY, CDR2 SVGEGT, per germline. The CDR3 covers 14 residues. For the CDR3, the DNA is TGTGCCAGCAGTTTCCCAGGCGCCAATCAGCCCCAGCATTTT. This codes for CASSFPGANQPQHF.

CDR3 sequence reads: CASSRQGGSNQPQHF. CDR3 in DNA: TGTGCCAGCAGCCGACAGGGCGGGAGCAATCAGCCCCAGCATTTT. This chain connects TRBV6-2 or TRBV6-3 to TRBJ1-5, with 7 bases that match TRBD1. CDR3 length: 15 amino acids. V shed 6 bases, J shed 1 base, and the junction held 6 bases outside the gene matches. The germline V gene encodes CDR1 MNHEY and CDR2 SVGEGT.

The rearrangement uses TRBV29-1 and TRBJ2-3, with D perhaps assigned TRBD1 or TRBD2 (5 bases each). Trimming removed 4 bases from V and 3 bases from J, with 14 bases in between. The germline V gene encodes CDR1 SQVTM and CDR2 ANQGSEA. The CDR3 consists of 14 residues. CDR3 sequence (DNA): TGCAGCGTTGGGGGGAAGCTCTTGACAGATACGCAGTATTTT. It codes for CSVGGKLLTDTQYF.

The chain carries TRBV11-2 and TRBJ1-5, with a tentative D call TRBD1 (5 bases). CDR3 length: 15 amino acids. Trimming removed 4 bases from V and 0 bases from J, with 10 bases in between. Germline loops: CDR1 SGHAT, CDR2 FQNNGV. The CDR3 DNA reads as TGTGCCAGCAGCTCGGGGGTAAATAGCAATCAGCCCCAGCATTTT. Encoded protein: CASSSGVNSNQPQHF.

This clone was counted a single time. The V call is TRBV6-2 or TRBV6-3, the J call TRBJ1-5; D is possibly TRBD1 (5 bases). Germline V lookup: CDR1 MNHEY, CDR2 SVGEGT. The CDR3 length is 16 residues. Trimming removed 2 bases at V and 3 bases at J, with 14 bases between. The DNA of the CDR3 is TGTGCCAGCAGTTACGTGGGGGTCGGTACCAATCAGCCCCAGCATTTT. This codes for CASSYVGVGTNQPQHF.

The chain recombines TRBV30 with TRBJ1-4; D may be TRBD1 (5 bases). CDR1 GTSNPN and CDR2 SVGIG come from the germline V gene (reference sequence). V was clipped by 4 bases and J by 7 bases, with 13 bases between them. The CDR3 is 13 residues long. This CDR3 is CAWKDTGPEKLFF. The CDR3 DNA reads as TGTGCCTGGAAAGACACAGGCCCTGAAAAACTGTTTTTT.

The chain couples TRBV4-3 to TRBJ2-7; TRBD1 aligns across 10 bases. The germline V gene encodes CDR1 LGHNA and CDR2 YSLEER. This CDR3 is built from 17 residues. The V segment lost 0 bases and the J segment 6 bases; nucleotides outside the gene matches: 11. In nucleotides, the CDR3 is TGCGCCAGCAGCCAAGAACCGACAGGGGGCGCGAGGAGCGAGCAGTACTTC. Its translation is CASSQEPTGGARSEQYF.

The chain has TRBV7-6 and TRBJ2-1; 8 bases map to TRBD2. Per the germline V gene, CDR1 is SGHVS and CDR2 is FNYEAQ. The CDR3 is 16 amino acids. Trimming cost V 1 base and J 14 bases; bases outside gene matches: 16. CDR3 protein: CASSLEVTSGPTPEFF. The CDR3 DNA reads TGTGCCAGCAGCTTAGAGGTTACTAGCGGCCCCACACCGGAGTTCTTC.

The chain employs TRBV6-5 and TRBJ1-6; 8 bases fit TRBD1. The germline gives CDR1 MNHEY, CDR2 SVGAGI. This CDR3 has 15 residues. The ends lost 7 bases at V and 7 bases at J; junction bases unmatched: 9. CDR3 residues: CASNLRDRSNSPLHF. The CDR3 region has the DNA TGTGCCAGCAACCTCCGGGACAGGTCCAATTCACCCCTCCACTTT.

V gene TRBV7-9 combines with J gene TRBJ1-1; TRBD1 aligns across 9 bases. Germline V gene data show CDR1 as SEHNR and CDR2 as FQNEAQ (reference sequence). CDR3 length: 13 residues. The trim removed 0 bases at V and 10 bases at J, leaving 3 bases unmatched. As DNA, the CDR3 is TGTGCCAGCAGCTTAGCAGGGACAGGGTTAGCTTTCTTT. It translates to CASSLAGTGLAFF.

The chain links TRBV6-5 to TRBJ1-2; D uncertain. Germline V gene data show CDR1 as MNHEY and CDR2 as SVGAGI. Trimming shortened V by 6 bases and J by 8 bases, and 22 bases separated the two germline ends. This CDR3 spans 15 amino acids. CDR3 sequence (DNA): TGTGCCAGCAGCCCCGACAAACCAAAAAGGAGCGGCTACACCTTC. This sequence encodes CASSPDKPKRSGYTF.

This chain connects TRBV5-6 to TRBJ2-7; 11 bases match TRBD2. There are 12 residues in the CDR3. V dropped 10 bases and J dropped 6; count of bases not matched to a gene: 6. Germline V lookup: CDR1 SGHDT, CDR2 YYEEEE. CDR3 sequence (DNA): TGTGCCGGACCGACTAGCGGGATCGAGCAGTACTTC. Its translation is CAGPTSGIEQYF.

The CDR3 nucleotides are TGCGCCAGCAGCCCTCCTAGCGGGGGGCTGAATGAGCAGTTCTTC. Translating gives CASSPPSGGLNEQFF. The V gene is TRBV5-1, the J gene TRBJ2-1; 11 nucleotides agree with TRBD2. This CDR3 contains 15 residues. Germline V CDR1 and CDR2: SGHRS, YFSETQ. V was pared by 4 bases and J by 7 bases, with 7 bases of the junction left unmatched. Using reference TRBV5-1 and TRBJ2-1 for the parts outside the CDR3, the full variable domain is KAGVTQTPRYLIKTRGQQVTLSCSPISGHRSVSWYQQTPGQGLQFLFEYFSETQRNKGNFPGRFSGRQFSNSRSEMNVSTLELGDSALYLCASSPPSGGLNEQFFGPGTRLTVL.

The DNA for the CDR3 is TGTGCCAGCTCACCATTCAGGGAAAGTACCAATGAGCAGTTCTTC. This gives the protein CASSPFRESTNEQFF. This rearrangement joins TRBV18 to TRBJ2-1; tentative D call: TRBD1 (5 bases). CDR3 size: 15 residues. Trimming took off 2 bases at V and 6 bases at J, with 14 bases between the two ends. Per the germline V gene, CDR1 is KGHSH and CDR2 is LQKENI. Supplemented by reference TRBV18 and TRBJ2-1, the full variable domain reads NAGVMQNPRHLVRRRGQEARLRCSPMKGHSHVYWYRQLPEEGLKFMVYLQKENIIDESGMPKERFSAEFPKEGPSILRIQQVVRGDSAAYFCASSPFRESTNEQFFGPGTRLTVL.

This chain uses TRBV2 with TRBJ2-1, with 12 positions matching TRBD2. The junction had 6 bases not matched to a gene; V was cut back by 5 bases and J by 7 bases. CDR1 SNHLY and CDR2 FYNNEI come from the germline V gene. There are 15 residues in the CDR3. The CDR3: CASSNLAGGLNEQFF. The CDR3 DNA reads as TGTGCCAGCAGTAATCTAGCGGGGGGGCTTAATGAGCAGTTCTTC.

The J gene is TRBJ2-1, the V gene TRBV3-1 (or the pseudogene TRBV3-2), with D perhaps matching TRBD2 (5 bases). Germline lookup yields CDR1 LGHDT and CDR2 YNNKEL (reference sequence). The CDR3 runs to 15 residues. The V end was cut by 0 bases, the J end by 2 bases, with 8 bases between. The CDR3, as DNA: TGTGCCAGCAGCCAAGATTCGCGGGCCTACAATGAGCAGTTCTTC. It codes for CASSQDSRAYNEQFF.

The rearrangement uses TRBV28 and TRBJ1-3, with 11 bases fitting TRBD1. Germline values: CDR1 MDHEN, CDR2 SYDVKM. This CDR3 spans 15 amino acids. Losses at the gene ends were 3 bases for V and 5 bases for J; bases not matched to a gene: 3. DNA for the CDR3: TGTGCCAGCAGTTTCCAGGACAGGGGGCGAAACACCATATATTTT. This sequence encodes CASSFQDRGRNTIYF.

The CDR3: CASGLSVIETQYF. CDR3 in DNA: TGTGCTAGTGGTTTATCAGTCATAGAGACCCAGTACTTC. The chain carries TRBV12-5 and TRBJ2-5; unclear D gene. CDR1 and CDR2 (germline): LGHNT, FRNRAP. The CDR3 is 13 residues long. V shed 3 bases and J shed 4 bases, with 9 bases lying between them.